What follows describes a single TCR beta chain. Its antigen is undetermined. This sample stems from a study of T-cell memory formation after mild COVID-19. With constant-segment primers, 5'RACE yielded cDNA libraries of TCR alpha and TCR beta that carried sample barcodes and UMIs. TCRdb analysed the 5' RACE reads with MiXCR anew, one entry per CDR3 protein. The table lists about half a million distinct CDR3 sequences, 18% of them singletons, with roughly 12% in the top ten. Study-level results: Day 37-peaking second-wave clones had unconfirmed SARS-CoV-2 specificity.

The specimen was PBMCs or a T cell subset sorted from them (not recorded which). This sequence was found in an adult woman who had mild COVID-19 (a few samples of this study predate the infection). Cell type and time point are not known.

The CDR3 region is CASSHRGGTGELFF. Written as DNA, the CDR3 is TGTGCCAGCAGCCACAGGGGAGGGACCGGGGAGCTGTTTTTT. The V and J genes are TRBV7-6 and TRBJ2-2; the D gene could be TRBD1 or TRBD2 (7 bases each). CDR3 size: 14 residues. The germline gives CDR1 SGHVS, CDR2 FNYEAQ. The V gene lost 5 bases and the J gene lost 5 bases, with 12 bases spanning the gap.